One and the same sample provided the 3 T cell receptor beta chains below, sequenced in a study of T cell repertoires in aging, cancer and after chemotherapy. Amplification of TCR beta used genomic DNA extracted from peripheral blood. TRB rearrangements spanning V, D and J were amplified using mixed TRB-A/B primers. A single record per CDR3 protein comes from TCRdb applying MiXCR to the multiplex PCR reads. The sample includes 750 to 900 distinct CDR3 sequences, about 20% of them seen just once. Sequencing was carried out using blood. These receptor sequences come from a human donor in good health.

This clonotype is termed large (0.1 to 1%). The rearrangement uses TRBV30 and TRBJ1-2, with no clear D. Germline values: CDR1 GTSNPN, CDR2 SVGIG (reference sequence). The germline V and J ends were trimmed by 4 bases and 6 bases, with 12 bases remaining between them. The CDR3 totals 12 residues. CDR3 coding DNA: TGTGCCTGGATTAAGAGTTGGGATGGCTACACCTTC. Translated, it gives CAWIKSWDGYTF. The complete variable domain, with remaining parts taken from reference TRBV30 and TRBJ1-2, reads SQTIHQWPATLVQPVGSPLSLECTVEGTSNPNLYWYRQAAGRGLQLLFYSVGIGQISSEVPQNLSASRPQDRQFILSSKKLLLSDSGFYLCAWIKSWDGYTFGSGTRLTVV.

This chain joins TRBV21-1 and TRBJ1-1. TRBV21-1 is a pseudogene. The CDR3 consists of 15 residues. The CDR3 DNA reads TGTGCCAGCAGCAAAGGTAATGGTAAGAACACTGAAGCTTTCTTT. It translates to CASSKGNGKNTEAFF.

The rearrangement joins TRBV24-1 to TRBJ2-2, with 13 bases matching TRBD2. The CDR3 is 17 amino acids. The V gene end was trimmed by 4 bases and the J gene end by 4 bases; junction bases not matched to a gene: 5. Germline V gene sequence: CDR1 KGHDR, CDR2 SFDVKD. The CDR3 reads CATSDWTSGSPTGELFF. The CDR3 region has the DNA TGTGCCACCAGTGACTGGACTAGCGGGAGTCCCACCGGGGAGCTGTTTTTT.